This T cell receptor (beta chain) was sequenced in a study of shared clonotypes between healthy human individuals. Produced via immunoSEQ multiplex PCR; TCRdb's table is partial and in-frame only. Of around 2.1 million clones listed, approximately 96% are singletons. This CDR3 has 12 amino acids. Germline assignment: CDR1 SGHNT and CDR2 YYREEE (reference sequence). The germline V and J ends were trimmed by 0 bases and 2 bases, with 2 bases remaining between them. A note on this clone: The same CDR3 is also encoded by other DNA sequences in this sample.

The gene calls are TRBV5-4 and TRBJ1-1; no clear D. The clonotype originates from a man aged 18 to 30 in good health. The material sequenced was naive CD4+ T cells sorted from blood. The subset was: CD45RA+ positively selected. CDR3 amino acids: CASSLDNTEAFF. The CDR3 coding sequence is TGTGCCAGCAGCTTGGACAACACTGAAGCTTTCTTT. The full variable domain, rest sourced from reference TRBV5-4 and TRBJ1-1, is ETGVTQSPTHLIKTRGQQVTLRCSSQSGHNTVSWYQQALGQGPQFIFQYYREEENGRGNFPPRFSGLQFPNYSSELNVNALELDDSALYLCASSLDNTEAFFGQGTRLTVV.